The 5 T cell receptor beta chains below were found in one sample sequenced in a study of T cells in localized non-small cell lung cancer. Some clones are missing from TCRdb's copy, which holds only in-frame ones; the method was immunoSEQ multiplex PCR. There are around 6,400 clones in the sample; approximately 20% occur only once, and 8% to 10% lies in the top ten. The source material was lung tumor tissue, sampled before any cancer treatment. These receptors originate from a female donor older than 55 with stage I lung adenocarcinoma.

The gene calls are TRBV12-5 and TRBJ1-1; D ambiguous. This CDR3 has 12 residues. Per the germline V gene, CDR1 is LGHNT and CDR2 is FRNRAP. CDR3 sequence (DNA): TGTGCCAGCTCACTTGGGGAGGTCCCGGCTTTCTTT. Its protein is CASSLGEVPAFF.

In regard to this clone: The junction departs from the called germline gene at one end, perhaps through a read error. This chain connects TRBV6-8 to TRBJ1-1; D gene unclear. Germline CDR1 reads MNHGY; CDR2 reads SAAAGT. This CDR3 contains 12 residues. CDR3 DNA sequence: TGTGCCATCAGTAATCCCGGGACTGAAGCTTTCTTT. Protein product: CAISNPGTEAFF.

This chain joins TRBV6-8 and TRBJ2-7, with 7 bases aligning to TRBD1. The CDR3 totals 15 residues. Unmatched junction bases numbered 9, after V lost 4 bases and J lost 3 bases. Per germline, CDR1 MNHGY and CDR2 SAAAGT. Written as DNA, the CDR3 is TGTGCCAGCAGTTGGGACAGCCAAACCATCTACGAGCAGTACTTC. Protein sequence: CASSWDSQTIYEQYF.

CDR3 sequence reads: CASNRQGRFTEAFF. CDR3 DNA: TGTGCCAGTAATAGACAGGGTCGGTTCACTGAAGCTTTCTTT. The chain employs TRBV19 and TRBJ1-1; TRBD1 agrees at 7 bases. The V and J ends lost 7 bases and 4 bases, in that order; junction bases with no gene match: 9. Germline-derived CDR1 and CDR2 are LNHDA and SQIVND (reference sequence). The CDR3 is made up of 14 amino acids.

V gene TRBV6-8 combines with J gene TRBJ1-2, with D unclear. From germline, CDR1 is MNHGY and CDR2 SAAAGT. The germline V and J ends were trimmed by 0 bases and 4 bases, with 9 bases remaining between them. This CDR3 region has 14 residues. CDR3 sequence: CASSYSQAPYGYTF. In DNA, the CDR3 is TGTGCCAGCAGTTACTCGCAGGCCCCCTATGGCTACACCTTC.